The source of this T cell receptor beta chain is a study of blood T cells in healthy people across ages (dated by TCRdb to the mid-2010s). Study-level background: Template switching captured roughly one uniquely barcoded TCR beta cDNA molecule per two T cells in model experiments. Using deep sequencing normalized with unique cDNA molecular identifiers, the study measured how TCR beta repertoire diversity changes with age. To avoid experimental bias, donors of different ages were randomly spread across the sequencing lanes. Two additional independent replicas of 1 million unique cDNA reads from the same blood draw were analyzed for two donors (one aged 18 to 30 and one aged 80 or older). Four age groups were formed from the donors: young (average 16 years), middle-aged (approximately 40), aged (roughly 58) and long-lived (less than 85). General findings and caveats noted by the study authors: Compared with the aged group, more naive CD4+ T cells, fewer expanded clones and increased TCR diversity were shown by the long-lived group, suggesting age selection. Since profiling was done on bulk unsorted PBMCs, naive and antigen-experienced compartments could not be conclusively compared. A strong correlation was found between observed TCR beta diversity and the percentage of naive T cells measured by flow cytometry. The CMV infection status of donors was not known, potentially confounding age-related changes in expanded clonotypes. Observed TCR beta diversity per million T cells fell roughly linearly with age, and a significant reduction was already apparent by age around 40. Estimates of total diversity from one million sequenced T cells were regarded as lower bounds and underestimates.

Systemically healthy Caucasian individuals from Russia, over 30 in total and aged roughly 6 to 90 years, were included as donors. About 9.6 milliliters of peripheral blood were collected from each donor into EDTA-treated Vacutainer tubes. Ficoll-Paque density-gradient centrifugation was used to isolate PBMCs, with at least 7 million obtained per sample. Trizol reagent was used to extract total RNA from the PBMCs, yielding at least 5 micrograms per sample. For every donor, flow cytometry on a PBMC aliquot measured the percentage of naive CD45RAhigh/CD27high T cells. This clonotype turned up a few times. There is no known antigen for this receptor. Qualities for individual bases were not recorded, and no much larger clone is one base off. The method was 5' RACE. This sample was sequenced with an Illumina HiSeq 2500. A second roughly 6 to 11 cycle PCR used a sample-barcoded 5' primer and a J-beta primer mix. A unique molecular identifier was introduced onto each TCR beta cDNA molecule by a template-switch 5' adaptor carrying 12 random nucleotides. At least 3 million CDR3-containing paired-end reads were obtained from each sample. First-strand cDNA synthesis was performed from all RNA using the Mint cDNA synthesis kit, with priming by a TRBC-specific oligonucleotide. All cDNA was treated with uracil-DNA glycosylase and then went through a first 18-cycle PCR with the universal primers M1SS and BC2_uni_R. Per the source publication's procedure: Normalization of each sample was performed by random selection of 1 million high-quality reads, each carrying a distinct molecular identifier. Instead of being binned into consensus sequences, reads that shared molecular identifiers were thrown out. CDR3 identification, clonotype clustering and error correction used MiTCR with a Q25 quality threshold and the strictest error-elimination algorithm. A nonparametric unseen species model with Euler transformation was used to estimate lower-bound total TCR beta diversity. The raw public data were reprocessed by TCRdb itself: fastp quality trimming at Q25, MiXCR clonotype calling, in-frame beta chains only. Entries are consolidated by CDR3 protein sequence, retaining the most common genes and DNA. TCRdb's processing, not the authors', yielded these V and J calls. The sample table holds about 1.4 million distinct CDR3 sequences, of which around 59% were seen once. 6.5% to 8% of the sample is held by the ten biggest clonotypes.

The receptor comes from a man aged 18 to 29 in good health. Specimen: blood.

The nucleotide sequence reads as follows: TGCAGCGTTCTGTCCGGAGGGTTGGAGACCCAGTACTTC. This gives the protein CSVLSGGLETQYF. The chain employs TRBV29-1 and TRBJ2-5; the best D guess is TRBD2, with 6 bases matching. The junction carries 15 bases between V and J, which are trimmed by 5 bases and 5 bases respectively. From the germline V gene, CDR1 is SQVTM and CDR2 is ANQGSEA. The CDR3, from cysteine to phenylalanine, totals 13 residues. Of the read, only the CDR3 DNA is kept; its 39 bases are in frame from base 1.